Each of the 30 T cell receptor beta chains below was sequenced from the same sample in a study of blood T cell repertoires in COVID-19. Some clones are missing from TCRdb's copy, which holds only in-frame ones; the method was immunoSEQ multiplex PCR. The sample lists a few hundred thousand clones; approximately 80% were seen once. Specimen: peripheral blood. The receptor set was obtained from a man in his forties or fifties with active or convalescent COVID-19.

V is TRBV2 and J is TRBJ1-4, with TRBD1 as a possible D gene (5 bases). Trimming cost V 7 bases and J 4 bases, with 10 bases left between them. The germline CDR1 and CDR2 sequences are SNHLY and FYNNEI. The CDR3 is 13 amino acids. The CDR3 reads CASMRDHNEKLFF. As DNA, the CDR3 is TGTGCCAGCATGCGGGACCATAATGAAAAACTGTTTTTT.

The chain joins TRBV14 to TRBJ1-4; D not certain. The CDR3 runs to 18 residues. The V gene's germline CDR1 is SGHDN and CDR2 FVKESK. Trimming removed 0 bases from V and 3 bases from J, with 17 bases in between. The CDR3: CASSQETATARANEKLFF. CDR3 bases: TGTGCCAGCAGCCAAGAAACAGCCACCGCGCGGGCTAATGAAAAACTGTTTTTT.

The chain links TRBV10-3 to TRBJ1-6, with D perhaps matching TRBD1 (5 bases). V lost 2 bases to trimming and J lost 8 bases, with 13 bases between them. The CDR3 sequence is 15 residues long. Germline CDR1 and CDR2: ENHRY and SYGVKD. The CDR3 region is CAISEAKGAYSPLHF. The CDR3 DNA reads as TGTGCCATCAGTGAGGCGAAAGGGGCCTATTCACCCCTCCACTTT.

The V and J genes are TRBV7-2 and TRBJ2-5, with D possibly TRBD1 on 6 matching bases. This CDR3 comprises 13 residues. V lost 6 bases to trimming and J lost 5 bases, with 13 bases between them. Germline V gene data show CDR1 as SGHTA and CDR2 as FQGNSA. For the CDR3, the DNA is TGTGCCAGCAGTTTCCAGGGGTCGGAGACCCAGTACTTC. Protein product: CASSFQGSETQYF.

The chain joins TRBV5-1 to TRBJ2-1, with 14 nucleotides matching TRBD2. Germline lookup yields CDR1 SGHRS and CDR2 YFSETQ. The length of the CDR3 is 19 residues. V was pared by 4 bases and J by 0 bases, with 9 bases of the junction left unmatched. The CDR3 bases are TGCGCCAGCAGCCCGGGACTAGCGGGGGCCCACAGCTCCTACAATGAGCAGTTCTTC. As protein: CASSPGLAGAHSSYNEQFF.

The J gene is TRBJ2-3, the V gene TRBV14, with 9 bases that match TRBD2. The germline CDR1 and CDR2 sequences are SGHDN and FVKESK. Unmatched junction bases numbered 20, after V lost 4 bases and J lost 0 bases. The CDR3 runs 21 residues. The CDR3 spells CASSPTWGLAVRLGSTDTQYF. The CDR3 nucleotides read TGTGCCAGCAGCCCCACCTGGGGACTAGCAGTCCGTCTAGGGAGCACAGATACGCAGTATTTT.

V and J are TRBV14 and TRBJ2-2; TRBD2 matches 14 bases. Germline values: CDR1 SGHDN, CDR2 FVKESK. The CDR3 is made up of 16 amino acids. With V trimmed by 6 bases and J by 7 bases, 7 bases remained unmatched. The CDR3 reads CASRPGLAGEDGELFF. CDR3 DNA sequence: TGTGCCAGCAGACCGGGACTAGCGGGAGAGGACGGGGAGCTGTTTTTT.

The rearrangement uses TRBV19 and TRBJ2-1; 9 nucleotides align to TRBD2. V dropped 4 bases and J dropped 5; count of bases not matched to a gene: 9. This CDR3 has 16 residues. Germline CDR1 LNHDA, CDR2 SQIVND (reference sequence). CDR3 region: CASSTRPGLANNEQFF. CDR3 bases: TGTGCCAGTAGTACCCGCCCGGGACTAGCAAACAATGAGCAGTTCTTC.

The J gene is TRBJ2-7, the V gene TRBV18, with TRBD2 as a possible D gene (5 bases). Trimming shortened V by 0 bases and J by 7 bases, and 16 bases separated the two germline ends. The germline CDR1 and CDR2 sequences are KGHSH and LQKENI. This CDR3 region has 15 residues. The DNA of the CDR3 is TGTGCCAGCTCACCACCGGAGGCAGTTTCTCCTGAGCAGTACTTC. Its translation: CASSPPEAVSPEQYF.

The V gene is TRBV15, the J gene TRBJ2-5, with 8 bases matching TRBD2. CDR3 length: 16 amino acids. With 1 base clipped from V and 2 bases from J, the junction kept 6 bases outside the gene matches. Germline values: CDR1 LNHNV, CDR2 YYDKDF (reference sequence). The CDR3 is CATSRGTSRPQETQYF. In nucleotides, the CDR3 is TGTGCCACCAGCAGAGGGACTAGCCGCCCTCAAGAGACCCAGTACTTC.

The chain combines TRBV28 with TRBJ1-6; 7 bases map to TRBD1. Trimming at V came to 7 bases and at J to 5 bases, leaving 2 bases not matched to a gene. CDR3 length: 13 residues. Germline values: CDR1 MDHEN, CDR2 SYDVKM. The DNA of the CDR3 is TGTGCCAGCATGGGACAGAATAATTCACCCCTCCACTTT. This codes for CASMGQNNSPLHF.

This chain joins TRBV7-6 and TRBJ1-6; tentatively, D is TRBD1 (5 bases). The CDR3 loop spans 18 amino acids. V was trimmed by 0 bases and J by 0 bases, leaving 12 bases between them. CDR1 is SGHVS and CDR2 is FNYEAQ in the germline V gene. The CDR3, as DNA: TGTGCCAGCAGCTTAGCCCCGACAGTAGGCTCCTATAATTCACCCCTCCACTTT. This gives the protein CASSLAPTVGSYNSPLHF. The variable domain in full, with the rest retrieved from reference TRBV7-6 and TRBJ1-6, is GAGVSQSPRYKVTKRGQDVALRCDPISGHVSLYWYRQALGQGPEFLTYFNYEAQQDKSGLPNDRFSAERPEGSISTLTIQRTEQRDSAMYRCASSLAPTVGSYNSPLHFGNGTRLTVT.

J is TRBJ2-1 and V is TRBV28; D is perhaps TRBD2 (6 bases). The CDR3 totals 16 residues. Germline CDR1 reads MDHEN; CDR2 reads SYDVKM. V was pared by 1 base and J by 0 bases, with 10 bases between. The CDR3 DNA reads TGTGCCAGCAGTTTATACAGCGGGTCCTCCTACAATGAGCAGTTCTTC. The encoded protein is CASSLYSGSSYNEQFF.

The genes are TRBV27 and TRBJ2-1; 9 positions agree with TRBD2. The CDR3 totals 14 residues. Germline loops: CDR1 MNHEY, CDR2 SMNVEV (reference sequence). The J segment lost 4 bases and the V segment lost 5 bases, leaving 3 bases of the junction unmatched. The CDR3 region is CASSAGLAYNEQFF. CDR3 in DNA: TGTGCCAGCAGTGCGGGACTAGCATACAATGAGCAGTTCTTC.

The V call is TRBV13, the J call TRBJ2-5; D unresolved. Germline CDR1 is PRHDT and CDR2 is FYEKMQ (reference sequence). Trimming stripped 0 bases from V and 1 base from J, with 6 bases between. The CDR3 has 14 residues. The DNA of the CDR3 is TGTGCCAGCAGCTTAGGCACTATCCAAGAGACCCAGTACTTC. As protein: CASSLGTIQETQYF.

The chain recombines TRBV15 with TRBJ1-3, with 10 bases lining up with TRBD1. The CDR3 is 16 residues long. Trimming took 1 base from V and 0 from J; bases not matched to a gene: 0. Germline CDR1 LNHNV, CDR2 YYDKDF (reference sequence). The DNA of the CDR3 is TGTGCCACCAGCAGAGGGGACAGGGGCTCTGGAAACACCATATATTTT. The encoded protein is CATSRGDRGSGNTIYF.

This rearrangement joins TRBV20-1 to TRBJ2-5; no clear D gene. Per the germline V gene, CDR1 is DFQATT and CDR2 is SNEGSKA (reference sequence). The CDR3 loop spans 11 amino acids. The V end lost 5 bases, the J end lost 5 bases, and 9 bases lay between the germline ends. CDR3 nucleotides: TGCAGTGCTGACCCCGGGGAGACCCAGTACTTC. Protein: CSADPGETQYF.

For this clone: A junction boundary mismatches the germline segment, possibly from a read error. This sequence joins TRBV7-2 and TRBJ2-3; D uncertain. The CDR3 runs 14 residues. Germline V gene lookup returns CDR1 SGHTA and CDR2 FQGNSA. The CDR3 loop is CASTLGPDTDTQYF. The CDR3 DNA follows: TGTGCCAGCACCTTAGGGCCAGACACAGATACGCAGTATTTT.

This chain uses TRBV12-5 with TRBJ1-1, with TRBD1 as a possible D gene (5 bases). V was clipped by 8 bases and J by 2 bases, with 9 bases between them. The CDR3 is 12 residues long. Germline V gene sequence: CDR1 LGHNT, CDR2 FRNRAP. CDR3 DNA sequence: TGTGCTAGTTCTTGGGGCAACACTGAAGCTTTCTTT. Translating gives CASSWGNTEAFF.

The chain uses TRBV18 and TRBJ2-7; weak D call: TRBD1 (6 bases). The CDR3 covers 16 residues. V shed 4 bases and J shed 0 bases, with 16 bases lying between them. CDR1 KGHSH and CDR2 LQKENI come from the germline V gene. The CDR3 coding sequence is TGTGCCAGCTCACACTACAGGGACCAAAGCTCCTACGAGCAGTACTTC. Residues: CASSHYRDQSSYEQYF.

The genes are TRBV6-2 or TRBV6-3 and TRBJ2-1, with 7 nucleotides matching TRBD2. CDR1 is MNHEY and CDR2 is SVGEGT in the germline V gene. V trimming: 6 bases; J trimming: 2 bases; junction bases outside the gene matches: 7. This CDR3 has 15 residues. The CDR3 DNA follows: TGTGCCAGCAGCCGGACGCTAGCGGCCTACAATGAGCAGTTCTTC. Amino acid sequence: CASSRTLAAYNEQFF.

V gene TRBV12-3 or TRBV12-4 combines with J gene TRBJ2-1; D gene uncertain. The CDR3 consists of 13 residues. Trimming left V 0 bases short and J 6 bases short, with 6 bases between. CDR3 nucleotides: TGTGCCAGCAGTTTAGCCCCGGGCAATGAGCAGTTCTTC. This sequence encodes CASSLAPGNEQFF.

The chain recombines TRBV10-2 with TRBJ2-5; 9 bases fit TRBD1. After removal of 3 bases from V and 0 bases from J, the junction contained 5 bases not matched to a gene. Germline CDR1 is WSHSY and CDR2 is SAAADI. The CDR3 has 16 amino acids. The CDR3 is CASSDPGTGYQETQYF. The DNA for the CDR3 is TGCGCCAGCAGTGATCCCGGGACAGGGTACCAAGAGACCCAGTACTTC.

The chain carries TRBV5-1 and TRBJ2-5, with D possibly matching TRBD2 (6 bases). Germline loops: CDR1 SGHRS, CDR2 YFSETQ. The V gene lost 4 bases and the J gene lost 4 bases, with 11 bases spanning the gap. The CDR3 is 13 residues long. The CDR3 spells CASSRTILETQYF. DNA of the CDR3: TGCGCCAGCAGCCGGACTATCCTAGAGACCCAGTACTTC.

CDR3 DNA: TGCGCCAGCAGCTACACAGGATCCTACAATGAGCAGTTCTTC. This sequence encodes CASSYTGSYNEQFF. This chain joins TRBV5-1 and TRBJ2-1, with D possibly matching TRBD1 (5 bases). Germline-derived CDR1 and CDR2 are SGHRS and YFSETQ. The V and J ends lost 3 bases and 1 base respectively, with 8 bases between them. CDR3 length: 14 residues.

The CDR3 DNA sequence: TGTGCCAGCAGCCCCCGGACATATGGCCCCGGGGAGCTGTTTTTT. It translates to CASSPRTYGPGELFF. V and J are TRBV7-9 and TRBJ2-2; the D gene is possibly TRBD1 (5 bases). With 5 bases removed from V and 6 bases from J, the gap between germline ends came to 16 bases. The CDR3 runs 15 residues. Germline V gene data show CDR1 as SEHNR and CDR2 as FQNEAQ (reference sequence).

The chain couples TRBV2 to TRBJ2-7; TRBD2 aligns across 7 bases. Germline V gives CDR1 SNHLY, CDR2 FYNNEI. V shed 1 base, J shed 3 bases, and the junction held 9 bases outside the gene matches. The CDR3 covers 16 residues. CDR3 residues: CASSEGVGREHYEQYF. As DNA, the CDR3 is TGTGCCAGCAGTGAAGGAGTGGGGCGGGAGCACTACGAGCAGTACTTC.

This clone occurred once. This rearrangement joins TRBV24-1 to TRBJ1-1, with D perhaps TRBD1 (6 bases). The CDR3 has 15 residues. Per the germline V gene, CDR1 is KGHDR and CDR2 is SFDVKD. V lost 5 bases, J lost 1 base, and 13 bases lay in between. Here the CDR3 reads CATSGGPGENTEAFF. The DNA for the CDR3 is TGTGCCACCAGTGGGGGGCCTGGGGAGAACACTGAAGCTTTCTTT.

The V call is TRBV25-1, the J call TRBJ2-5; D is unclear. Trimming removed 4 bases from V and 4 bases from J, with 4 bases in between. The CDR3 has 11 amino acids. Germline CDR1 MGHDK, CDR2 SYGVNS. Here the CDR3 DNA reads TGTGCCAGCAGTGTCTCAGAGACCCAGTACTTC. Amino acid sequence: CASSVSETQYF.

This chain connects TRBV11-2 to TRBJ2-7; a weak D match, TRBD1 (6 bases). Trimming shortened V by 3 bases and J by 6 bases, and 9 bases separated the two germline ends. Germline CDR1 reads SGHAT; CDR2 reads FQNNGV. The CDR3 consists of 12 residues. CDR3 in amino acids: CASSFAGAEQYF. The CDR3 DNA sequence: TGTGCCAGCAGCTTTGCAGGGGCCGAGCAGTACTTC.